The 16 T cell receptor beta chains below were found in one sample sequenced in a study of blood T cell repertoires in COVID-19. The data were produced by immunoSEQ multiplex PCR, yet TCRdb's version contains in-frame clones alone and is incomplete. The sample yields roughly 190,000 clones, around 83% seen once. The material sequenced was PBMCs or T cells enriched from blood (not recorded which). All receptors come from a woman aged 25 to 39 who had been exposed to COVID-19.

J is TRBJ1-4 and V is TRBV7-8, with D hard to call. The CDR3 consists of 17 residues. Trimming took off 5 bases at V and 3 bases at J, with 19 bases between the two ends. Per germline, CDR1 SGHVS and CDR2 FQNEAQ. CDR3 region: CASSTYRKRVSNEKLFF. CDR3 coding DNA: TGTGCCAGCAGCACCTACAGAAAGAGGGTGTCTAATGAAAAACTGTTTTTT. Combining the CDR3 with reference TRBV7-8 and TRBJ1-4 gives the whole variable domain GAGVSQSPRYKVAKRGQDVALRCDPISGHVSLFWYQQALGQGPEFLTYFQNEAQLDKSGLPSDRFFAERPEGSVSTLKIQRTQQEDSAVYLCASSTYRKRVSNEKLFFGSGTQLSVL.

This chain links TRBV15 with TRBJ1-1; 8 bases fit TRBD1. Trimming cost V 0 bases and J 2 bases; bases outside gene matches: 14. In germline, CDR1 is LNHNV, CDR2 YYDKDF (reference sequence). The CDR3 is made up of 19 amino acids. The CDR3 DNA follows: TGTGCCACCAGCAGAGATCCCGAAGGGACAGGAGGCCCTAACACTGAAGCTTTCTTT. This gives the protein CATSRDPEGTGGPNTEAFF. Full variable domain (rest looked up from reference TRBV15 and TRBJ1-1): DAMVIQNPRYQVTQFGKPVTLSCSQTLNHNVMYWYQQKSSQAPKLLFHYYDKDFNNEADTPDNFQSRRPNTSFCFLDIRSPGLGDTAMYLCATSRDPEGTGGPNTEAFFGQGTRLTVV.

This clone was seen a handful of times. This chain's CDR3 is CASSLRGSPLHF. The CDR3 DNA sequence: TGTGCCAGCAGTTTGAGAGGCTCACCCCTCCACTTT. The rearrangement uses TRBV27 and TRBJ1-6; no reliable D call. CDR3 length: 12 residues. Trimming cost V 3 bases and J 10 bases, with 7 bases left between them. The germline gives CDR1 MNHEY, CDR2 SMNVEV (reference sequence).

The chain carries TRBV6-5 and TRBJ1-1; D is possibly TRBD1 (6 bases). This CDR3 is 14 amino acids long. Per the germline V gene, CDR1 is MNHEY and CDR2 is SVGAGI. V was trimmed by 8 bases and J by 4 bases, leaving 17 bases between them. Here the CDR3 reads CASGIQGISTEAFF. Written as DNA, the CDR3 is TGTGCCAGCGGGATCCAGGGGATAAGCACTGAAGCTTTCTTT.

V usage is TRBV4-2 and J usage is TRBJ1-2; D might be TRBD1 (6 bases). Germline V gene sequence: CDR1 LGHNA, CDR2 YNFKEQ. The CDR3 totals 13 residues. Trimming took off 0 bases at V and 8 bases at J, with 10 bases between the two ends. The CDR3 DNA sequence: TGTGCCAGCAGCCAAGACAGGGGCGACGGCTACACCTTC. Its translation: CASSQDRGDGYTF.

The chain carries TRBV4-3 and TRBJ2-1; D gene uncertain. V lost 0 bases, J lost 4 bases, and 13 bases lay in between. CDR1 and CDR2 from the germline V gene are LGHNA and YSLEER. This CDR3 has 16 amino acids. For the CDR3, the DNA is TGCGCCAGCAGCCAAGATTTAGAAATCCGATACAATGAGCAGTTCTTC. Its translation is CASSQDLEIRYNEQFF.

The rearrangement links TRBV7-2 to TRBJ1-4, with D tentatively TRBD1 (6 bases). CDR3 size: 15 residues. V lost 4 bases to trimming and J lost 7 bases, with 16 bases between them. Germline lookup yields CDR1 SGHTA and CDR2 FQGNSA. The CDR3 nucleotides are TGTGCCAGCAGCTCCACCCGACAGGACCCTGAAAAACTGTTTTTT. Translation: CASSSTRQDPEKLFF.

This rearrangement joins TRBV6-4 to TRBJ1-2, with TRBD1 identical over 8 bases. V shed 5 bases, J shed 7 bases, and the junction held 9 bases outside the gene matches. The germline gives CDR1 MRHNA, CDR2 SNTAGT. CDR3 length: 14 amino acids. The CDR3 spells CASSYGTGAGGYTF. For the CDR3, the DNA is TGTGCCAGCAGTTATGGGACAGGCGCGGGTGGCTACACCTTC.

The rearrangement uses TRBV10-3 and TRBJ2-7; D is possibly TRBD2 (5 bases). Germline V CDR1 and CDR2: ENHRY, SYGVKD. The CDR3 is 11 residues long. The V gene lost 7 bases and the J gene lost 5 bases, with 9 bases spanning the gap. CDR3 sequence: CAIKEDHEQYF. The CDR3 bases are TGTGCCATCAAGGAGGACCACGAGCAGTACTTC.

This sequence joins TRBV7-2 and TRBJ2-1; 8 positions agree with TRBD1. The CDR3 covers 14 residues. The junction had 9 bases not matched to a gene; V was cut back by 8 bases and J by 6 bases. Germline values: CDR1 SGHTA, CDR2 FQGNSA. The CDR3 sequence: CASRRDRQRNEQFF. The CDR3 nucleotides are TGTGCCAGCCGGAGGGACAGGCAACGCAATGAGCAGTTCTTC.

This chain joins TRBV7-2 and TRBJ2-5, with TRBD1 matching over 9 bases. After removal of 1 base from V and 2 bases from J, the junction contained 8 bases not matched to a gene. CDR3 length: 17 residues. CDR1 is SGHTA, CDR2 FQGNSA, per germline. The CDR3 here is CASSLGSSGTGQETQYF. The CDR3 DNA reads as TGTGCCAGCAGCTTAGGGTCCTCCGGGACAGGGCAAGAGACCCAGTACTTC.

The chain links TRBV6-6 to TRBJ1-1; D ambiguous. The CDR3 sequence is 13 residues long. Trimming removed 0 bases at V and 4 bases at J, with 6 bases between. CDR1 is MNHNY, CDR2 SVGAGI, per germline (reference sequence). This chain's CDR3 is CASSYSGFTEAFF. For the CDR3, the DNA is TGTGCCAGCAGTTACTCCGGGTTCACTGAAGCTTTCTTT.

This clone has just a few counts. This rearrangement joins TRBV30 to TRBJ1-1; TRBD1 matches 7 bases. Per the germline V gene, CDR1 is GTSNPN and CDR2 is SVGIG (reference sequence). The CDR3 totals 13 residues. Unmatched junction bases numbered 8, after V lost 6 bases and J lost 4 bases. CDR3 nucleotide sequence: TGTGCCTGCCGAACCGACAGGGCCACTGAAGCTTTCTTT. Residues: CACRTDRATEAFF.

This rearrangement joins TRBV6-1 to TRBJ2-5; 8 positions match TRBD1. V trimming: 3 bases; J trimming: 5 bases; junction bases outside the gene matches: 2. This CDR3 spans 13 amino acids. Germline V CDR1 and CDR2: MNHNS, SASEGT. CDR3 in DNA: TGTGCCAGCAGTGAGGACAGGGAGGAGACCCAGTACTTC. Amino acids: CASSEDREETQYF.

This chain connects TRBV9 to TRBJ2-5, with 9 bases that match TRBD2. The length of the CDR3 is 16 residues. Germline lookup yields CDR1 SGDLS and CDR2 YYNGEE. The J segment lost 3 bases and the V segment lost 3 bases, leaving 9 bases of the junction unmatched. This CDR3 is CASSARSGGPKETQYF. DNA of the CDR3: TGTGCCAGCAGCGCCCGAAGCGGGGGGCCCAAAGAGACCCAGTACTTC.

This clone showed up just a few times. The V gene is TRBV19, the J gene TRBJ2-7; tentatively, D is TRBD2 (5 bases). This CDR3 comprises 14 residues. V lost 6 bases and J 2 bases, leaving 14 bases between the germline ends. CDR1 and CDR2 from the germline V gene are LNHDA and SQIVND (reference sequence). The CDR3 is CASRDRTGPYEQYF. In nucleotides, the CDR3 is TGTGCCAGTAGAGATCGGACTGGTCCCTACGAGCAGTACTTC.